The clone carrying this TCR beta chain has only a few counts. Its antigen is unknown. This entry belongs to a study of T-cell memory formation after mild COVID-19. Study observations and caveats: Certain responding clones were present in pre-infection memory, suggesting participation of cross-reactive memory. Clones that contracted from day 15 to 85 were balanced CD4/CD8, while later expanders leaned CD4+.

The CDR3 contains 15 residues. Germline CDR1 SGHKS, CDR2 YYEKEE (reference sequence). The V end was cut by 6 bases, the J end by 8 bases, with 21 bases between. One entry per CDR3 protein results from TCRdb running MiXCR on the 5' RACE reads. The sample consists of about 560,000 distinct CDR3 sequences, roughly 18% of them appearing once. Sequencing was performed on PBMCs or a T cell subset sorted from them (not recorded which). The chain employs TRBV5-5 and TRBJ2-1; D remains ambiguous. The clonotype comes from an adult woman who had mild COVID-19 (a few samples of this study predate the infection). Cell type and time point are not known. The CDR3 DNA reads as TGTGCCAGCACCCCGCGGTGGGGTAATGGGGATGAGCAGTTCTTC. Translation gives CASTPRWGNGDEQFF.